The sample holds a few counts of the clone carrying this T cell receptor (beta chain). The antigen remains unidentified. Donors were systemically healthy Caucasian individuals from Russia aged 6 to 90 years. CDR3 size: 15 residues. Germline CDR1 is SGHRS and CDR2 is YFSETQ. V gave up 0 bases and J gave up 1 base, with 10 bases separating them. Next came a second PCR, run for roughly 6 to 11 cycles, which used a sample-barcoded 5' primer along with a J-beta primer mix. TCRdb re-derived calls from the 5' RACE reads in MiXCR, one entry per CDR3 protein. The sample lists around 1,100,000 distinct CDR3 sequences, 35% to 40% seen once, with over 10% in the top ten. The data derive from a study of blood T cells in healthy people across ages. Regarding the study as a whole: The study found more naive CD4+ cells and higher diversity in long-lived than aged donors.

The sequencing input was blood. This rearrangement joins TRBV5-1 to TRBJ1-2; D is unresolved. The clonotype was recovered from a man younger than 30 in good health. CDR3 residues: CASSLVDPGNYGYTF. The DNA for the CDR3 is TGCGCCAGCAGCTTGGTAGATCCGGGTAACTATGGCTACACCTTC.